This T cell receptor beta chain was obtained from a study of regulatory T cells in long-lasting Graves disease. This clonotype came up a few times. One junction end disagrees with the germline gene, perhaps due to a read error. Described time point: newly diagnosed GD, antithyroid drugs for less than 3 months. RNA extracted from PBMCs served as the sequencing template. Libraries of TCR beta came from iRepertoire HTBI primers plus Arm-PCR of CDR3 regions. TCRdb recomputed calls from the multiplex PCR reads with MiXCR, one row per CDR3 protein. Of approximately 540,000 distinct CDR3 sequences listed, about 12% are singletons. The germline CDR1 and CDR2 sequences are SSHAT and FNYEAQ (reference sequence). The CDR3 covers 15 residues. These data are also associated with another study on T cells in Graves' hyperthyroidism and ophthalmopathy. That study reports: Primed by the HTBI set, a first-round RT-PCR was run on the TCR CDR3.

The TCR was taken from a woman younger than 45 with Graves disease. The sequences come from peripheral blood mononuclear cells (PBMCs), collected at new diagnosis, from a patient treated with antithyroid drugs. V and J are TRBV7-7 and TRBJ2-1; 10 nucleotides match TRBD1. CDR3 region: CASSAGQGAYNEQFF. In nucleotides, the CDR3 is TGTGCTAGCAGCGCCGGACAGGGGGCCTACAATGAGCAGTTCTTC.